This TCR beta chain was identified in a study of CXCR3-negative and CXCR3-positive naive CD8 T cells. Study results and limitations: The majority of assays used fresh PBMCs, and CXCR3 expression partially decreased after cryopreservation. Greater hydrophobicity was found in TRB CDR3s of CXCR3-positive naive cells than of CXCR3-negative naive cells. The study found comparably high diversity in both naive subsets and much lower diversity in memory CD8+ cells.

UMI-labeled TRB cDNA libraries were prepared by 5' RACE. TCRdb reprocessed the 5' RACE reads and keeps a single row for each CDR3 protein, giving no DNA. The sample table sets out 43,000 or so distinct CDR3 sequences. Naivety in CD8+ T cells corresponded to a CD45RO-CCR7+CD27+CD95- phenotype. As concerns this clonotype: Its antigen is undetermined.

Germline CDR1 is SGHAT and CDR2 is FQNNGV. The length of the CDR3 is 16 residues. This receptor was identified in a human donor in good health. Some clones in this sample may be carry-over from other donors' samples. The sequencing input was naive CXCR3- CD8+ T cells from blood. The subset was: CD45RO-CCR7+CD27+CD95- naive CD8+ T cells lacking CXCR3 (TNR3-). The chain couples TRBV11-2 to TRBJ2-3; the TCRdb call, TRBD2, lacks DNA for checking. This CDR3 reads CASSRLAGGVTDTQYF. The full variable domain, rest sourced from reference TRBV11-2 and TRBJ2-3, is EAGVAQSPRYKIIEKRQSVAFWCNPISGHATLYWYQQILGQGPKLLIQFQNNGVVDDSQLPKDRFSAERLKGVDSTLKIQPAKLEDSAVYLCASSRLAGGVTDTQYFGPGTRLTVL.